In its sample, the clone carrying this T cell receptor beta chain was seen once. The record originates from a study of blood T cell repertoires in COVID-19. Overall study context: COVID-19 samples collected from the United States, Italy and Spain covered acute and convalescent phases. PBMCs, B-cell-depleted T cells, or T cells provided the cDNA or gDNA that made up the material.

Trimming pared 0 bases from V and 3 bases from J, leaving 14 bases between. CDR3 length: 16 residues. The germline V gene has CDR1 SGDLS and CDR2 YYNGEE. In the study's own analysis: Estimation of nucleated cell counts was performed using reference gene primer amplification. Profiling relied on immunoSEQ multiplex PCR, and the TCRdb table lists in-frame clones only, not all of them. V, J and clone size derive from that table, while D and trimming were established from the DNA sequence. Of over 120,000 clones listed, 87% were seen once; the top ten hold roughly 35%. The source material was peripheral blood. The rearrangement joins TRBV9 to TRBJ2-3; TRBD1 is a possible D gene (6 bases). The TCR originated in a man in his fifties who had recovered from COVID-19. Here the CDR3 reads CASSVASGQRTDTQYF. CDR3 nucleotides: TGTGCCAGCAGCGTAGCTTCAGGACAGCGAACAGATACGCAGTATTTT.